These T cell receptor beta chains were read from a single sample in a study of metastatic and nonmetastatic thyroid tumors. Using MiXCR, TCRdb reanalyzed the PCR reads. There are almost 85,000 clones in the sample; approximately 12% occur only once, and around 10% lies in the top ten. What was sequenced was tumor tissue. The receptors shown here come from a female donor with papillary thyroid cancer or a benign thyroid nodule (not recorded which). Some clones in this sample may be carry-over from other donors' samples. CDR3s include the opening cysteine and the closing phenylalanine or tryptophan. D genes are given only for firm matches. A row's size may be missing; if present it is once, few, many or a size class.

abundance,v_gene,j_gene,d_gene,CDR3aa,CDR3nt
many,TRBV7-2,TRBJ1-2,NA,CASSSRPGNYGYTF,TGTGCCAGCAGCTCCCGGCCAGGGAACTATGGCTACACCTTC
many,TRBV19,TRBJ1-6,TRBD1,CASSNPGTGDSPLHF,TGTGCCAGTAGCAACCCCGGGACAGGGGATTCACCCCTCCACTTT
many,TRBV11-3,TRBJ2-3,TRBD1,CASSLPGQGTDTQYF,TGTGCCAGCAGCCTCCCGGGACAGGGCACAGATACGCAGTATTTT
many,TRBV7-9,TRBJ2-1,TRBD2,CASSLSSGSGNEQFF,TGTGCCAGCAGCTTAAGTAGCGGGAGTGGCAATGAGCAGTTCTTC
NA,TRBV7-3,TRBJ2-5,TRBD2,CASSLAGVPETQYF,TGTGCCAGCAGCTTAGCGGGAGTTCCAGAGACCCAGTACTTC
many,TRBV11-1,TRBJ2-7,NA,CASSSRADEQYF,TGTGCCAGCAGCTCAAGGGCGGACGAGCAGTACTTC
NA,TRBV5-1,TRBJ2-7,NA,CASSLGTVISYEQYF,TGTGCCAGCAGCTTGGGTACAGTAATCTCCTACGAGCAGTACTTC
many,TRBV5-8,TRBJ1-5,NA,CASSTNQPQHF,TGTGCCAGCAGCACCAATCAGCCCCAGCATTTT
many,TRBV20-1,TRBJ2-2,TRBD1,CSARGTGGTGELFF,TGCAGTGCTAGAGGGACAGGGGGGACCGGGGAGCTGTTTTTT
many,TRBV10-3,TRBJ1-4,NA,CAISERGPGAREKLFF,TGTGCCATCAGTGAGCGGGGGCCCGGGGCTCGGGAAAAACTGTTTTTT
many,TRBV7-2,TRBJ2-7,TRBD1,CASSLRGRRDYEQYF,TGTGCCAGCAGCCTCAGGGGGCGTAGGGACTACGAGCAGTACTTC
many,TRBV20-1,TRBJ2-3,TRBD2,CSARLAGHRTDTQYF,TGCAGTGCTAGGTTAGCGGGGCATCGCACAGATACGCAGTATTTT
NA,TRBV20-1,TRBJ2-7,TRBD1,CSARGTGVLYDQYF,TGCAGTGCTAGGGGAACAGGGGTCCTATACGATCAGTACTTC
many,TRBV2,TRBJ2-2,NA,CASRGGPARQTGELFF,TGTGCCAGCAGGGGGGGCCCCGCAAGGCAAACCGGGGAGCTGTTTTTT
many,TRBV29-1,TRBJ2-5,NA,CSVRDGQETQYF,TGCAGCGTTCGGGACGGCCAAGAGACCCAGTACTTC
many,TRBV19,TRBJ2-7,TRBD2,CASTPTGALAQYEQYF,TGTGCCAGTACCCCGACCGGAGCACTAGCGCAGTACGAGCAGTACTTC
many,TRBV28,TRBJ1-4,TRBD1,CASSSAGQGGEKLFF,TGTGCCAGCAGCTCGGCGGGACAGGGGGGAGAAAAACTGTTTTTT
many,TRBV11-2,TRBJ2-2,NA,CASSHWGLENTGELFF,TGTGCCAGCAGCCATTGGGGGCTAGAGAACACCGGGGAGCTGTTTTTT